This T cell receptor (beta chain) was documented in a study of spatial heterogeneity in lung cancer. Time point given: blood at routine non-recurrence follow-up after resection. From the 5' RACE reads, TCRdb called clonotypes with MiXCR, one entry per CDR3 protein. The data show 40,000 to 50,000 distinct CDR3 sequences, approximately 10% seen once. Study-wide points: Ubiquitous expanded tumor TCRs appeared in blood more at resection than follow-up.

This clonotype was counted many times. Antigen: not known. Per the germline V gene, CDR1 is SQVTM and CDR2 is ANQGSEA. The length of the CDR3 is 14 residues. V lost 6 bases and J lost 3; bases outside the gene matches: 8. Sequencing used PBMCs, obtained at follow-up. The chain joins TRBV29-1 to TRBJ2-7, with 10 nucleotides matching TRBD2. The TCR sequence derives from a female donor with early-stage non-small cell lung cancer. The CDR3 loop is CSVAGTSESYEQYF. CDR3 DNA: TGCAGCGTAGCGGGGACTAGCGAGAGCTACGAGCAGTACTTC.